These T cell receptor beta chains were read from a single sample in a study of CD8 T cells in ankylosing spondylitis. Each CDR3 protein gets one entry after TCRdb re-called the 5' RACE reads with MiXCR. The sample consists of 25,000 to 30,000 distinct CDR3 sequences, 7.9% of them appearing once. Sequencing was carried out using blood. The source is a male donor with ankylosing spondylitis or in good health (not recorded which). The CDR3 runs from the conserved cysteine through the conserved F or W. Each record gives: D gene, clone size, V gene, J gene, CDR3 protein, CDR3 DNA. The D gene is left open where the match is weak. Only some rows state a clone size, as once, few, many or a class for expanded clones.

TRBD2	few	TRBV20-1	TRBJ2-3	CSAKGLAGGILSTDTQYF	TGCAGTGCTAAAGGACTAGCGGGGGGTATATTGAGCACAGATACGCAGTATTTT
NA	few	TRBV7-9	TRBJ1-1	CASSLATDEAFF	TGTGCCAGCAGCTTAGCGACCGATGAAGCTTTCTTT
TRBD2	few	TRBV3-1	TRBJ2-3	CASGTSGTDTQYF	TGTGCCAGCGGTACTAGCGGCACAGATACGCAGTATTTT
TRBD1	large	TRBV28	TRBJ1-3	CASSAQQGAGGNTIYF	TGTGCCAGCAGTGCCCAACAGGGGGCCGGGGGAAACACCATATATTTT
NA	NA	TRBV7-9	TRBJ2-2	CASRPYEGNTGELFF	TGTGCCAGCAGACCCTACGAGGGGAACACCGGGGAGCTGTTTTTT
TRBD2	few	TRBV20-1	TRBJ2-3	CSARDPASGSADTQYF	TGCAGTGCTAGAGATCCAGCTAGCGGGAGTGCAGATACGCAGTATTTT
TRBD1	NA	TRBV7-2	TRBJ1-1	CASSLIGGQVGTEAFF	TGTGCCAGCAGCTTAATAGGTGGACAGGTGGGAACTGAAGCTTTCTTT
NA	many	TRBV5-1	TRBJ2-2	CASRTPGQNTGELFF	TGCGCCAGCAGAACACCGGGACAAAACACCGGGGAGCTGTTTTTT
NA	many	TRBV12-3/TRBV12-4	TRBJ2-1	CASAQGEQFF	TGTGCCAGTGCCCAAGGTGAGCAGTTCTTC
NA	many	TRBV20-1	TRBJ2-3	CSARDGDSTDTQYF	TGCAGTGCTAGAGACGGTGACTCCACAGATACGCAGTATTTT
NA	few	TRBV12-3/TRBV12-4	TRBJ1-1	CASSLVGIMVTEAFF	TGTGCCAGCAGTTTGGTAGGGATAATGGTCACTGAAGCTTTCTTT
NA	few	TRBV6-1	TRBJ1-4	CASSEAGKLFF	TGTGCCAGCAGTGAAGCCGGGAAACTGTTTTTT
NA	few	TRBV5-1	TRBJ1-1	CASTYGGMNTEAFF	TGCGCCAGCACATACGGGGGGATGAACACTGAAGCTTTCTTT
TRBD2	NA	TRBV3-1	TRBJ2-2	CASSHAGVPTGELFF	TGTGCCAGCAGCCACGCGGGAGTACCCACCGGGGAGCTGTTTTTT
NA	few	TRBV28	TRBJ2-4	CASSIGYQNIQYF	TGTGCCAGCAGCATTGGCTACCAAAACATTCAGTACTTC
NA	NA	TRBV12-3/TRBV12-4	TRBJ2-3	CASSWRGEDTQYF	TGTGCCAGCAGTTGGAGGGGAGAGGATACGCAGTATTTT
NA	many	TRBV15	TRBJ1-2	CATSRDLGFYGYTF	TGTGCCACCAGCAGAGATCTGGGTTTCTATGGCTACACCTTC
NA	many	TRBV5-5	TRBJ2-4	CASSQDGLAKNIQYF	TGTGCCAGCAGCCAAGACGGCCTAGCCAAAAACATTCAGTACTTC
TRBD2	NA	TRBV7-2	TRBJ2-5	CASSLTAGDQETQYF	TGTGCCAGCAGCTTAACGGCGGGGGACCAAGAGACCCAGTACTTC
NA	NA	TRBV29-1	TRBJ2-5	CSVEDWTQETQYF	TGCAGCGTTGAAGACTGGACCCAAGAGACCCAGTACTTC
NA	NA	TRBV28	TRBJ2-3	CASSLGGGVVTDTQYF	TGTGCCAGCAGTTTGGGTGGGGGAGTAGTAACAGATACGCAGTATTTT
NA	NA	TRBV7-2	TRBJ2-5	CASSRNTRQETQYF	TGTGCCAGCAGCCGAAATACTAGACAAGAGACCCAGTACTTC
NA	NA	TRBV5-1	TRBJ1-4	CASSSDSVLGNEKLFF	TGCGCCAGCAGCTCCGACAGCGTCCTTGGTAATGAAAAACTGTTTTTT
TRBD1	few	TRBV4-1	TRBJ2-2	CASSRGQGAGELFF	TGCGCCAGCAGCCGAGGACAGGGAGCAGGGGAGCTGTTTTTT
NA	NA	TRBV12-3/TRBV12-4	TRBJ2-2	CASSLVAGELFF	TGTGCCAGCAGTTTAGTAGCCGGGGAGCTGTTTTTT
TRBD2	NA	TRBV20-1	TRBJ2-1	CSASSGGVNEQFF	TGCAGTGCTTCTAGCGGGGGCGTCAATGAGCAGTTCTTC
NA	NA	TRBV7-2	TRBJ2-1	CASSRGPNNEQFF	TGTGCCAGCAGCCGAGGACCCAACAATGAGCAGTTCTTC
NA	many	TRBV20-1	TRBJ2-4	CSAREGGLAKNIQYF	TGCAGTGCTAGAGAGGGGGGACTAGCCAAAAACATTCAGTACTTC
TRBD1	many	TRBV3-1	TRBJ2-5	CASSQRTGEETQYF	TGTGCCAGCAGCCAAAGGACAGGGGAAGAGACCCAGTACTTC
NA	few	TRBV6-2/TRBV6-3	TRBJ2-3	CASSYEDTQYF	TGTGCCAGCAGTTACGAGGATACGCAGTATTTT
NA	NA	TRBV7-2	TRBJ1-5	CASRPDTYSNQPQHF	TGTGCCAGCAGACCGGACACGTATAGCAATCAGCCCCAGCATTTT
NA	few	TRBV5-1	TRBJ1-1	CASSFTSTNTEAFF	TGCGCCAGCAGCTTCACATCCACGAACACTGAAGCTTTCTTT
NA	NA	TRBV30	TRBJ1-1	CAWSVGQGMNTEAFF	TGTGCCTGGAGTGTAGGGCAGGGAATGAACACTGAAGCTTTCTTT
NA	few	TRBV5-1	TRBJ1-4	CASSPTGNEGKLFF	TGCGCCAGCAGCCCGACAGGAAATGAGGGAAAACTGTTTTTT
NA	NA	TRBV18	TRBJ2-2	CASSPPSTGELFF	TGTGCCAGCTCACCACCTTCCACCGGGGAGCTGTTTTTT
NA	many	TRBV7-9	TRBJ2-1	CASSPGARDEQFF	TGTGCCAGCAGCCCCGGGGCTAGGGATGAGCAGTTCTTC
NA	NA	TRBV28	TRBJ2-2	CAGRTSTGELFF	TGTGCCGGCCGCACGAGCACCGGGGAGCTGTTTTTT
NA	many	TRBV7-2	TRBJ2-3	CASSVDRFSDTQYF	TGTGCCAGCAGCGTAGACAGGTTTTCAGATACGCAGTATTTT
NA	many	TRBV6-1	TRBJ2-2	CASTRAEARTGELFF	TGTGCCAGCACTCGGGCCGAGGCCCGCACCGGGGAGCTGTTTTTT
NA	few	TRBV7-9	TRBJ2-2	CASSLGGVIGELFF	TGTGCCAGCAGCTTAGGAGGAGTTATCGGGGAGCTGTTTTTT
NA	NA	TRBV7-9	TRBJ2-2	CASSLQEYTGELFF	TGTGCCAGCAGCTTACAGGAGTACACCGGGGAGCTGTTTTTT
NA	few	TRBV20-1	TRBJ2-1	CSARISGNEQFF	TGCAGTGCTAGAATTTCGGGGAATGAGCAGTTCTTC
NA	few	TRBV15	TRBJ2-3	CATRPDNTDTQYF	TGTGCCACCAGACCGGACAACACAGATACGCAGTATTTT
NA	many	TRBV20-1	TRBJ1-1	CSANLGPVDEAFF	TGCAGTGCCAACCTGGGGCCGGTGGATGAAGCTTTCTTT
NA	few	TRBV29-1	TRBJ1-5	CSVKGDEYQPQHF	TGCAGCGTTAAGGGCGATGAGTATCAGCCCCAGCATTTT
NA	many	TRBV5-5	TRBJ1-3	CASSSPGFSGNTIYF	TGTGCCAGCAGCTCCCCAGGATTCTCTGGAAACACCATATATTTT
NA	NA	TRBV6-2/TRBV6-3	TRBJ2-5	CASSYSVGGETQYF	TGTGCCAGCAGTTACTCGGTGGGGGGAGAGACCCAGTACTTC
TRBD2	NA	TRBV5-6	TRBJ2-2	CASSLELAGPNTGELFF	TGTGCCAGCAGCTTGGAGCTAGCGGGACCGAACACCGGGGAGCTGTTTTTT
NA	many	TRBV29-1	TRBJ2-7	CSALAGTYEQYF	TGCAGCGCACTTGCAGGTACCTACGAGCAGTACTTC
TRBD2	few	TRBV27	TRBJ2-2	CASRPGTSRNTGELFF	TGTGCCAGCAGACCCGGGACTAGCAGAAACACCGGGGAGCTGTTTTTT
TRBD2	NA	TRBV5-1	TRBJ2-2	CASSLEASGPNTGELFF	TGCGCCAGCAGCTTGGAAGCTAGCGGACCCAACACCGGGGAGCTGTTTTTT